The next 5 T cell receptor beta chains were all read from a single sample in a study of blood T cells in healthy people across ages. A sample-barcoded 5' primer and a J-beta primer mix were used in a second PCR of about 6 to 11 cycles. TCRdb re-called the 5' RACE reads with MiXCR, one entry per CDR3 protein. Counted here are hundreds of thousands of distinct CDR3 sequences, under 30% occurring once; the ten biggest clones make up 15% to 20%. Sequenced material: blood. The receptors were gathered from a woman over 75 in good health.

The J gene is TRBJ2-3, the V gene TRBV19, with D perhaps assigned TRBD1 or TRBD2 (5 bases each). The V end lost 8 bases, the J end lost 4 bases, and 16 bases lay between the germline ends. Germline CDR1 reads LNHDA; CDR2 reads SQIVND (reference sequence). The CDR3 totals 14 residues. The DNA of the CDR3 is TGTGCCAGTGCAGCTTATGTGGGACCAGATACGCAGTATTTT. Its translation is CASAAYVGPDTQYF.

This clonotype was observed many times. The chain combines TRBV20-1 with TRBJ2-7; 8 bases are shared with TRBD2. With 3 bases clipped from V and 5 bases from J, the junction kept 6 bases outside the gene matches. This CDR3 contains 13 residues. CDR1 and CDR2 (germline): DFQATT, SNEGSKA (reference sequence). The CDR3 loop is CSASRGGVNEQYF. CDR3 coding DNA: TGCAGTGCTAGTCGGGGGGGGGTGAACGAGCAGTACTTC.

This clonotype showed up many times. This chain connects TRBV12-3 or TRBV12-4 to TRBJ2-1; D not certain. The CDR3 consists of 13 residues. V lost 2 bases and J 6 bases, leaving 8 bases between the germline ends. The CDR3 DNA follows: TGTGCCAGCAGTTTAATTCAGCTCAATGAGCAGTTCTTC. Its translation is CASSLIQLNEQFF.

The J gene is TRBJ2-1, the V gene TRBV20-1, with 8 bases aligning to TRBD2. Germline-derived CDR1 and CDR2 are DFQATT and SNEGSKA (reference sequence). With V trimmed by 2 bases and J by 8 bases, 8 bases remained unmatched. CDR3 length equals 14 residues. The CDR3 loop reads CSARFVAGGDEQFF. The CDR3 DNA follows: TGCAGTGCTAGATTCGTCGCGGGGGGCGATGAGCAGTTCTTC.

J is TRBJ1-2 and V is TRBV5-6; weak D call: TRBD1 (5 bases). CDR3 length: 13 residues. V was clipped by 5 bases and J by 2 bases, with 10 bases between them. CDR1 is SGHDT, CDR2 YYEEEE, per germline. The CDR3 spells CASRFGGNYGYTF. CDR3 nucleotides: TGTGCCAGCAGATTCGGGGGGAACTATGGCTACACCTTC. The full variable domain, completed using reference TRBV5-6 and TRBJ1-2, is DAGVTQSPTHLIKTRGQQVTLRCSPKSGHDTVSWYQQALGQGPQFIFQYYEEEERQRGNFPDRFSGHQFPNYSSELNVNALLLGDSALYLCASRFGGNYGYTFGSGTRLTVV.